This T cell receptor (beta chain) was identified in a study of blood T cells in healthy people across ages. Overall study findings and caveats: Roughly linear declines in TCR beta diversity per million T cells occurred with age. Because sorting was not performed, PBMCs prevented conclusive naive versus antigen-experienced comparison.

The V gene's germline CDR1 is SEHNR and CDR2 FQNEAQ (reference sequence). With V trimmed by 5 bases and J by 2 bases, 12 bases remained unmatched. The CDR3 runs 16 residues. Notes on this clonotype: No antigen is known for it.

Primers used in a second PCR of roughly 6 to 12 cycles were a sample-barcoded 5' primer and a J-beta primer mix. In TCRdb, the 5' RACE reads were re-called with MiXCR into one record per CDR3 protein. The sample shows some 920,000 distinct CDR3 sequences, about 51% of them seen only once. The sequenced material came from blood. The V gene is TRBV7-9, the J gene TRBJ2-7, with 7 bases that match TRBD2. The sequence came from an older woman in good health. This CDR3 is CASSPTAGVSAYEQYF. Written as DNA, the CDR3 is TGTGCCAGCAGCCCGACTGCGGGAGTCTCTGCCTACGAGCAGTACTTC. Full variable domain (rest looked up from reference TRBV7-9 and TRBJ2-7): DTGVSQNPRHKITKRGQNVTFRCDPISEHNRLYWYRQTLGQGPEFLTYFQNEAQLEKSRLLSDRFSAERPKGSFSTLEIQRTEQGDSAMYLCASSPTAGVSAYEQYFGPGTRLTVT.